This entry lists 25 T cell receptor beta chains sequenced from one sample in a study of glioma-infiltrating T cells. Using RNA template, CDR3s of TCR alpha and beta were amplified with iRepertoire arm-PCR. MiXCR, run by TCRdb on the multiplex PCR reads, gives a single entry per CDR3 protein. The data show about 200,000 distinct CDR3 sequences, about 32% seen once. The sequenced sample was glioma tissue, nonneoplastic brain tissue, or PBMCs (not recorded which). These receptors originate from a human donor with low-grade glioma or glioblastoma, undergoing nonglioma brain surgery, or in good health (not recorded which).

Note on this clonotype: Since a much larger clone is just one base distant, this may be a read error. The J gene is TRBJ2-3, the V gene TRBV7-2; TRBD2 aligns across 12 bases. CDR1 is SGHTA and CDR2 is FQGNSA in the germline V gene. The CDR3 runs 16 residues. The V segment lost 6 bases and the J segment 5 bases; nucleotides outside the gene matches: 9. The CDR3 coding sequence is TGTGCCAGCAGTCCGACTAGCGGGAGCGGGGAAGATACGCAGTATTTT. Translation gives CASSPTSGSGEDTQYF. The full variable domain, completed using reference TRBV7-2 and TRBJ2-3, is GAGVSQSPSNKVTEKGKDVELRCDPISGHTALYWYRQSLGQGLEFLIYFQGNSAPDKSGLPSDRFSAERTGGSVSTLTIQRTQQEDSAVYLCASSPTSGSGEDTQYFGPGTRLTVL.

The rearrangement joins TRBV13 to TRBJ2-5, with 10 bases lining up with TRBD2. This CDR3 has 15 residues. The ends lost 5 bases at V and 5 bases at J; junction bases unmatched: 8. Germline values: CDR1 PRHDT, CDR2 FYEKMQ (reference sequence). This CDR3 is CASSLGLAARETQYF. Here the CDR3 DNA reads TGTGCCAGCAGCCTCGGACTAGCGGCCCGGGAGACCCAGTACTTC.

Comment on this clonotype: A much more abundant neighbour one base away suggests this may be a read error. The chain is built from TRBV7-2 and TRBJ1-1; a weak D match, TRBD1 (6 bases). Trimming pared 2 bases from V and 4 bases from J, leaving 17 bases between. The CDR3 length is 16 residues. Germline loops: CDR1 SGHTA, CDR2 FQGNSA. The DNA for the CDR3 is TGTGCCAGCAGCTTAAGAGTTGCAGGGGATGCCACTGAAGCTTTCTTT. It translates to CASSLRVAGDATEAFF.

The sample holds one count of this clonotype. The junction departs from germline at one end; a sequencing error may be responsible. The chain combines TRBV6-1 with TRBJ1-1; weak D call: TRBD1 (5 bases). CDR3 size: 13 residues. Germline assignment: CDR1 MNHNS and CDR2 SASEGT. CDR3 residues: CSSTTRQQAESFF. In DNA, the CDR3 is TGTTCCAGCACAACCCGCCAACAGGCTGAATCTTTCTTT.

This clonotype was seen at least ten times. The chain joins TRBV18 to TRBJ2-7, with D perhaps TRBD2 (6 bases). CDR1 is KGHSH and CDR2 is LQKENI in the germline V gene. Trimming left V 3 bases short and J 7 bases short, with 13 bases between. This CDR3 has 13 amino acids. CDR3 nucleotides: TGTGCCAGCTCACCGGGGGGAACAGGAGAGCAGTACTTC. It codes for CASSPGGTGEQYF.

This clonotype was seen at least ten times. This chain links TRBV7-8 with TRBJ2-7; 8 bases agree with TRBD1. The length of the CDR3 is 16 residues. J gave up 0 bases and V 2 bases, and 6 bases lay outside the gene matches. From germline, CDR1 is SGHVS and CDR2 FQNEAQ. The chain's CDR3 is CASSLRTGRSSYEQYF. In DNA form, the CDR3 reads TGTGCCAGCAGCTTAAGGACAGGGAGGAGCTCCTACGAGCAGTACTTC.

The chain has TRBV6-2 or TRBV6-3 and TRBJ2-1; D is possibly TRBD2 (6 bases). Germline CDR1 is MNHEY and CDR2 is SVGEGT. Trimming left V 0 bases short and J 4 bases short, with 10 bases between. The CDR3 sequence is 15 residues long. The CDR3 DNA is TGTGCCAGCAGTTACTCGACCGGGAGTTACAATGAGCAGTTCTTC. Translation gives CASSYSTGSYNEQFF.

A remark on this clonotype: Given a much more abundant clone one base away, this may be a read error. The rearrangement links TRBV7-2 to TRBJ1-5; the D is unclear. The CDR3 loop spans 16 amino acids. Germline V CDR1 and CDR2: SGHTA, FQGNSA. CDR3: CASSPSAYPVNQPEHF. The CDR3 bases are TGTGCCAGCAGCCCCTCAGCCTACCCTGTTAATCAGCCCGAGCATTTT.

Points on this clonotype: A much larger clone lies a single base off, so this may be a read error. V usage is TRBV4-1 and J usage is TRBJ2-1; no clear D. The CDR3 consists of 13 residues. The germline V and J ends were trimmed by 1 base and 13 bases, with 14 bases remaining between them. Germline CDR1 MGHRA, CDR2 YSYEKL. In DNA, the CDR3 is TGCGCCAGCAGCCAAGCTATCGACGGCATTCAGTTCTTC. Protein sequence: CASSQAIDGIQFF.

The sample holds many counts of this clonotype. The V gene is TRBV7-8, the J gene TRBJ2-7; D possibly corresponds to TRBD1 (5 bases). Trimming shortened V by 6 bases and J by 0 bases, and 12 bases separated the two germline ends. The CDR3 has 14 amino acids. CDR1 and CDR2 (germline): SGHVS, FQNEAQ. The CDR3 DNA sequence: TGTGCCAGCAGACCTAGGGGCGACTCCTACGAGCAGTACTTC. This codes for CASRPRGDSYEQYF.

To note about this clonotype: Given a much more abundant clone one base away, this may be a read error. The rearrangement links TRBV19 to TRBJ1-1, with TRBD1 as a possible D gene (6 bases). V was shortened by 6 bases and J by 0 bases, with 11 bases between the two germline ends. The CDR3 length is 14 residues. From germline, CDR1 is LNHDA and CDR2 SQIVND (reference sequence). The CDR3 nucleotides are TGTGCCAGTAGACTACAGGGCATGAACACTGAAGCTTTCTTT. It encodes CASRLQGMNTEAFF.

The genes are TRBV30 and TRBJ2-5; D ambiguous. The CDR3 spans 13 residues. Looked up from germline, CDR1 is GTSNPN and CDR2 is SVGIG (reference sequence). Trimming stripped 8 bases from V and 1 base from J, with 14 bases between. The CDR3: CARAIGPQETQYF. In DNA, the CDR3 is TGTGCCCGGGCGATAGGTCCCCAAGAGACCCAGTACTTC.

This clonotype was seen a few times. The genes are TRBV5-5 and TRBJ1-5, with 7 positions matching TRBD1. Germline values: CDR1 SGHKS, CDR2 YYEKEE (reference sequence). V was clipped by 2 bases and J by 0 bases; unmatched bases: 2. The CDR3 sequence is 15 residues long. The CDR3 here is CASSFTGDSNQPQHF. As DNA, the CDR3 is TGTGCCAGCAGCTTTACAGGGGATAGCAATCAGCCCCAGCATTTT.

Turning to this clonotype: A clone one base away is much larger, so this may be a read error. The chain has TRBV4-2 and TRBJ2-1; 13 bases align to TRBD2. This CDR3 contains 17 residues. Per germline, CDR1 LGHNA and CDR2 YNFKEQ. The CDR3 bases are TGTGCCAGCAGCCTACTAGCGGGAGGGCCGACCTACAATGACCAGTTCTTC. This gives the protein CASSLLAGGPTYNDQFF.

The chain combines TRBV5-1 with TRBJ2-7; 9 bases align to TRBD1. J lost 0 bases, V lost 4 bases, and 5 bases had no gene match. This CDR3 spans 15 amino acids. Germline V gene sequence: CDR1 SGHRS, CDR2 YFSETQ. CDR3 in amino acids: CASSPDRGYSYEQYF. Written as DNA, the CDR3 is TGCGCCAGCAGCCCGGACAGGGGCTACTCCTACGAGCAGTACTTC. Together with reference TRBV5-1 and TRBJ2-7, the CDR3 gives the full variable domain: KAGVTQTPRYLIKTRGQQVTLSCSPISGHRSVSWYQQTPGQGLQFLFEYFSETQRNKGNFPGRFSGRQFSNSRSEMNVSTLELGDSALYLCASSPDRGYSYEQYFGPGTRLTVT.

There are many counts of this clonotype. V gene TRBV6-2 or TRBV6-3 combines with J gene TRBJ2-3; 7 bases align to TRBD2. This CDR3 contains 16 residues. Germline CDR1 is MNHEY and CDR2 is SVGEGT. V trimming: 0 bases; J trimming: 1 base; junction bases outside the gene matches: 4. This CDR3 reads CASSYSGTTRTDTQYF. In DNA form, the CDR3 reads TGTGCCAGCAGTTACTCTGGGACTACACGCACAGATACGCAGTATTTT.

This clonotype was seen repeatedly, ten times or more. V is TRBV2 and J is TRBJ2-5; D might be TRBD1 (7 bases). CDR1 SNHLY and CDR2 FYNNEI come from the germline V gene. The CDR3 is 14 amino acids. Trimming took off 11 bases at V and 5 bases at J, with 21 bases between the two ends. The CDR3 DNA is TGTGCCTGGATCGTGGAGGGGGCTCTGGAGACCCAGTACTTC. The encoded protein is CAWIVEGALETQYF.

Comment on this clonotype: The junction departs from germline at one end; a sequencing error may be responsible. The chain links TRBV6-2 or TRBV6-3 to TRBJ2-7; D is uncertain. Germline V CDR1 and CDR2: MNHEY, SVGEGT. CDR3 size: 14 residues. This chain's CDR3 is CAISYPAAAYEQYF. The CDR3 bases are TGTGCCATCAGTTACCCCGCCGCCGCCTACGAGCAGTACTTC.

This rearrangement joins TRBV19 to TRBJ1-1; perhaps TRBD1 as D (5 bases). Germline-derived CDR1 and CDR2 are LNHDA and SQIVND (reference sequence). This CDR3 is 14 amino acids long. The V end lost 10 bases, the J end lost 2 bases, and 17 bases lay between the germline ends. Here the CDR3 reads CAIRGPVKNTEAFF. CDR3 coding DNA: TGTGCCATTAGGGGTCCGGTCAAAAACACTGAAGCTTTCTTT.

Concerning this clonotype itself: As the CDR3 is not closed by the conserved phenylalanine or tryptophan, this likely results from a read error. The CDR3: CASRQTSGSLYEQYC. CDR3 nucleotides: TGTGCCAGCAGACAGACTAGCGGGAGTCTCTACGAGCAGTACTGC. The rearrangement uses TRBV3-1 and TRBJ2-7; TRBD2 agrees at 12 bases. The CDR3 extends over 15 amino acids. Trimming at V came to 6 bases and at J to 3 bases, leaving 6 bases not matched to a gene. The germline gives CDR1 LGHDT, CDR2 YNNKEL (reference sequence).

A note on this clonotype: Germline is not matched at one junction end, which may reflect a read error. The chain is built from TRBV7-9 and TRBJ2-2; D ambiguous. This CDR3 is 14 amino acids long. Germline assignment: CDR1 SEHNR and CDR2 FQNEAQ (reference sequence). The CDR3 DNA is TGTGCCGGCAGCCCGAAGGTCTCGACCGGGGAGCTGTTTTTT. It encodes CAGSPKVSTGELFF.

This clonotype was recorded many times. CDR3 sequence: CSVKLQETQYF. CDR3 in DNA: TGCAGCGTTAAGCTCCAAGAGACCCAGTACTTC. The chain employs TRBV29-1 and TRBJ2-5; D gene uncertain. Germline CDR1 is SQVTM and CDR2 is ANQGSEA. V was shortened by 5 bases and J by 1 base, with 5 bases between the two germline ends. This CDR3 has 11 residues. Together with reference TRBV29-1 and TRBJ2-5, the CDR3 gives the full variable domain: SAVISQKPSRDICQRGTSLTIQCQVDSQVTMMFWYRQQPGQSLTLIATANQGSEATYESGFVIDKFPISRPNLTFSTLTVSNMSPEDSSIYLCSVKLQETQYFGPGTRLLVL.

This clonotype has ten or more counts. V gene TRBV28 combines with J gene TRBJ2-5; 10 positions match TRBD1. V lost 6 bases, J lost 1 base, and 8 bases stayed unmatched. CDR3 size: 16 residues. From germline, CDR1 is MDHEN and CDR2 SYDVKM. The CDR3 DNA reads TGTGCCAGCAGCTACTCGGGACAGGGGTCCCAAGAGACCCAGTACTTC. It encodes CASSYSGQGSQETQYF.

This clonotype has more than one count but fewer than ten. The chain is built from TRBV12-3 or TRBV12-4 and TRBJ2-2; D unclear. This CDR3 contains 14 residues. V gave up 7 bases and J gave up 2 bases, with 11 bases separating them. CDR3 sequence reads: CASILTQNTGELFF. The CDR3 DNA reads as TGTGCCAGCATCTTGACCCAAAACACCGGGGAGCTGTTTTTT.

This clonotype was picked up many times. V is TRBV7-9 and J is TRBJ2-1, with TRBD2 matching over 15 bases. From germline, CDR1 is SEHNR and CDR2 FQNEAQ (reference sequence). Trimming at V came to 2 bases and at J to 2 bases, leaving 10 bases not matched to a gene. The CDR3 totals 20 residues. CDR3 residues: CASSLTRQGTSGRTYNEQFF. The DNA for the CDR3 is TGTGCCAGCAGCTTAACGCGGCAGGGGACTAGCGGGAGGACCTACAATGAGCAGTTCTTC.